This T cell receptor (beta chain) was captured by sequencing in a study of T cell responses to AZD1222 COVID-19 vaccine. Study-wide findings and caveats: Researchers report vaccine-associated CD4 TCRs spanning spike, with dominance at 160-218 and 743-854.

Concerning this clone itself: The antigen is unknown.

Germline V gene sequence: CDR1 MNHEY, CDR2 SVGEGT. CDR3 length equals 13 residues. Trimming stripped 3 bases from V and 8 bases from J, with 14 bases between. Measured with immunoSEQ multiplex PCR; TCRdb has only the in-frame clones, and not every one. The sample has approximately 80,000 clones; 80% to 90% are singletons. V is TRBV6-2 or TRBV6-3 and J is TRBJ2-7; D possibly corresponds to TRBD1 (6 bases). Source: peripheral blood, taken 28 days after the second AZD1222 dose. The receptor was isolated from an adult who received the AZD1222 COVID-19 vaccine. The CDR3 is CASSYPDRPKQYF. The CDR3 DNA follows: TGTGCCAGCAGTTATCCCGACAGGCCAAAGCAGTACTTC.